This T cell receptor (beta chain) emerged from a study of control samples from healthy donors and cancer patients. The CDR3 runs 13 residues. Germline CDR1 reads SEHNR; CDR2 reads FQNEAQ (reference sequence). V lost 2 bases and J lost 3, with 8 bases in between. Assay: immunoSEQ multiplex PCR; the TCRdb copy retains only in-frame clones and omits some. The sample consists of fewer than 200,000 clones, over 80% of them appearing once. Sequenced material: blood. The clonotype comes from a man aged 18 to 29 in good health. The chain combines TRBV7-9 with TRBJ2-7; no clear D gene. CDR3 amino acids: CASSLTAGYEQYF. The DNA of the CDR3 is TGTGCCAGCAGCTTAACTGCCGGCTACGAGCAGTACTTC.